This T cell receptor (beta chain) was found in a study of blood T cells in healthy people across ages. Study results and caveats: Strongly correlated with naive T cell percentage was TCR beta diversity.

With respect to this clonotype: Its matching antigen is unknown.

For the second PCR, which ran for roughly 7 to 11 cycles, a sample-barcoded 5' primer and a J-beta primer mix were used. Each CDR3 protein is one row after TCRdb ran MiXCR on the 5' RACE reads. This sample has about 830,000 distinct CDR3 sequences, with 55% to 75% found just once. CDR3 length: 15 residues. CDR1 and CDR2 (germline): SGDLS, YYNGEE. The junction had 11 bases not matched to a gene; V was cut back by 3 bases and J by 8 bases. This chain joins TRBV9 and TRBJ2-4, with 7 bases aligning to TRBD2. The clonotype comes from a man aged 30-40 years in good health. The material sequenced was blood. The CDR3: CASSGLAAPGDIQYF. DNA of the CDR3: TGTGCCAGCAGCGGGCTAGCGGCCCCCGGGGACATTCAGTACTTC.